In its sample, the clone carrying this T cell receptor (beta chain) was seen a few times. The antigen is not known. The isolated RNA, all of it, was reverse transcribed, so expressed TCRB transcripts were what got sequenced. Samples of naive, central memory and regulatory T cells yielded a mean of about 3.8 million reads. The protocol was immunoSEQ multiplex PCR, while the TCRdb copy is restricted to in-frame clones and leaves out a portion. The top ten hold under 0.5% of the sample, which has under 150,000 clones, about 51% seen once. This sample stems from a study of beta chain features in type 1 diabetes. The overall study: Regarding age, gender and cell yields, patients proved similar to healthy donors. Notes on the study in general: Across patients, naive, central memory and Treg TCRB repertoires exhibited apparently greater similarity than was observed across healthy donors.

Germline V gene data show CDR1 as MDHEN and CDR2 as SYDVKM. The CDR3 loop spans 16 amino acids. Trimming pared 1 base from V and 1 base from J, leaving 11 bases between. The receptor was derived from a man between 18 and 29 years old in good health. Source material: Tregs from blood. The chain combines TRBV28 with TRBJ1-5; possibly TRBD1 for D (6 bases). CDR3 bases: TGTGCCAGCAGTTTATTAATAGGGACAAGCAATCAGCCCCAGCATTTT. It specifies CASSLLIGTSNQPQHF.